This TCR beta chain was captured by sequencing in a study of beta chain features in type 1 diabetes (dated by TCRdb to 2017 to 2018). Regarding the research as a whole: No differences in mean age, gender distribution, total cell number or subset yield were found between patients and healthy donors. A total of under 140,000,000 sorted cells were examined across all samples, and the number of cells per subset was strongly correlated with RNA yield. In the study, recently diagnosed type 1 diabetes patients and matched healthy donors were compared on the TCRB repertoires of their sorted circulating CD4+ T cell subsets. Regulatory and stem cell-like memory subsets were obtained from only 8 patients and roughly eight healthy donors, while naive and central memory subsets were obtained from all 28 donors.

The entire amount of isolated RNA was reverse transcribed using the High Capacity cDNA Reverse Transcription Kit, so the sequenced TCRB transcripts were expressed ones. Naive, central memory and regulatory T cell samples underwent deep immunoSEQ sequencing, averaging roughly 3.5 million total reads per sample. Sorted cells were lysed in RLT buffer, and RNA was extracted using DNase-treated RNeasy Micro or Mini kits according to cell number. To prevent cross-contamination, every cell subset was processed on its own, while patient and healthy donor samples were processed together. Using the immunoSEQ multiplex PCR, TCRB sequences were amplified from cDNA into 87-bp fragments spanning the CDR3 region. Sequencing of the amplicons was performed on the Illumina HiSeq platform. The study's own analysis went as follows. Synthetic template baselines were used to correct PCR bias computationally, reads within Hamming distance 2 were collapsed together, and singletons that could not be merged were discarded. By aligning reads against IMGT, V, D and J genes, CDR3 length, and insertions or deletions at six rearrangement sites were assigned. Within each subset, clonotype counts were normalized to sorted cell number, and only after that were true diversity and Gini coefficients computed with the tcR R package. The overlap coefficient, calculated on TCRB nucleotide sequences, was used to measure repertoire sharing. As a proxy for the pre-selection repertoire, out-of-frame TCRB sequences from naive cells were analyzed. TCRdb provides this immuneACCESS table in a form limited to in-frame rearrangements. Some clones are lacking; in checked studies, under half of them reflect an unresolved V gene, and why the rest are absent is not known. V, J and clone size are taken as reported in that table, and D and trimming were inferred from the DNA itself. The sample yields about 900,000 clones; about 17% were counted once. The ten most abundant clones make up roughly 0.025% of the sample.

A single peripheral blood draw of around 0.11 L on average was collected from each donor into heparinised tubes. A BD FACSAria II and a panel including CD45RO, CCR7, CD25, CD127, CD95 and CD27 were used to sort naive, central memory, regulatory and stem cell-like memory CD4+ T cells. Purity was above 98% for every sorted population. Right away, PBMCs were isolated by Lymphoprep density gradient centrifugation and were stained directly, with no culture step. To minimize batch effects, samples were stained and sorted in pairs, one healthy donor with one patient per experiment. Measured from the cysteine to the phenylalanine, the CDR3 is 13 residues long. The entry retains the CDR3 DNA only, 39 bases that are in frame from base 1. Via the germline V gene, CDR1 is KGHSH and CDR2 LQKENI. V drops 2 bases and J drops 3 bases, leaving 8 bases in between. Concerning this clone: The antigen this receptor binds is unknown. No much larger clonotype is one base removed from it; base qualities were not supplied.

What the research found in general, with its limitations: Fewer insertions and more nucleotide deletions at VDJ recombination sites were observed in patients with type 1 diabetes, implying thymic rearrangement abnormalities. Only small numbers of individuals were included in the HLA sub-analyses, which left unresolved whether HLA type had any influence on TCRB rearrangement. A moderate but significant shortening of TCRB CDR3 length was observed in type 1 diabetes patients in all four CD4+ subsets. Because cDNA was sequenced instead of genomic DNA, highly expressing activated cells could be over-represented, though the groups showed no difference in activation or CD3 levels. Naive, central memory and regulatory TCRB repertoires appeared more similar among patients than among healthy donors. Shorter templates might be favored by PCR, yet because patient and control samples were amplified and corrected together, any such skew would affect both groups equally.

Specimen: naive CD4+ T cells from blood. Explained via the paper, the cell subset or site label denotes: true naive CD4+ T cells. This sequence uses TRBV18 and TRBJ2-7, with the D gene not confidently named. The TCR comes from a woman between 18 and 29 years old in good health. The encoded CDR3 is CASSPSSGYEQYF. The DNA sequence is TGTGCCAGCTCACCATCATCCGGCTACGAGCAGTACTTC.